This is a list of T cell receptor beta chains from one sample in a study of T cell changes during pregnancy in multiple sclerosis. Assay used: immunoSEQ multiplex PCR; TCRdb lists only in-frame clones, some missing. The profile shows about 75,000 clones, roughly 90% of them singletons. The starting material was peripheral blood, obtained in the first trimester of pregnancy. These TCRs come from a female donor in good health, enrolled as a control in a pregnancy study. Both conserved end residues are part of each CDR3. The order of the fields is D gene, V gene, J gene, clone size, CDR3 DNA, CDR3 protein. The D gene is left open where the match is weak. Expanded clones get a size class; other rows say once, few or many, or leave the size out.

>-|TRBV6-5|TRBJ2-2|-
TGTGCCAGCAGTTACAGGCTAGTGGACGGGGAGCTGTTTTTT
CASSYRLVDGELFF
>-|TRBV6-1|TRBJ1-6|-
TGTGCCAGCATTTATCGGGGAAAAGGGTCACCCCTCCACTTT
CASIYRGKGSPLHF
>-|TRBV6-5|TRBJ1-2|-
TGTGCCAGCAAATCTGGCTCGGAGAGTGTTGGCTACACCTTC
CASKSGSESVGYTF
>TRBD1|TRBV30|TRBJ1-1|-
TGTGCCTGGAGTGCTCGGACAGGGATTTTCGCTGAAGCTTTCTTT
CAWSARTGIFAEAFF
>TRBD1|TRBV6-1|TRBJ1-2|-
TGTGCCAGCAGCGAAACCGGGACAGTGTTCTATGGCTACACCTTC
CASSETGTVFYGYTF
>TRBD1|TRBV2|TRBJ2-1|-
TGTGCCAGCAGGGGACAGGGTAACTACAATGAGCAGTTCTTC
CASRGQGNYNEQFF
>TRBD1|TRBV19|TRBJ2-5|-
TGTGCCAGTAGTACCATGGGGACAGCAGAGACCCAGTACTTC
CASSTMGTAETQYF
>-|TRBV7-2|TRBJ1-2|-
TGTGCCAGCAGCTTAGCAGGGTCTACAGGGTTCAGCTATGGCTACACCTTC
CASSLAGSTGFSYGYTF
>TRBD1|TRBV2|TRBJ2-3|-
TGTGCCGGGACAGGGGAGACAGATACGCAGTATTTT
CAGTGETDTQYF
>-|TRBV19|TRBJ1-1|once
TGTGCCAGTAAGCCCTTAAACACTGAAGCTTTCTTT
CASKPLNTEAFF
>-|TRBV7-9|TRBJ1-6|-
TGTGCCAGCAGCTTAGATACAGGGACACCCCTCCACTTT
CASSLDTGTPLHF
>TRBD2|TRBV7-2|TRBJ2-7|once
TGTGCCAGCAGCTTAGCGTCGGGGGGACCCTACGAGCAGTACTTC
CASSLASGGPYEQYF
>TRBD1|TRBV5-4|TRBJ2-1|-
TGTGCCAGCAGCTTACGGGACAGGGGGTTCAATGAGCAGTTCTTC
CASSLRDRGFNEQFF
>-|TRBV4-1|TRBJ1-2|-
TGCGCCAGTGCCACGAGGGGGGGGGAAGGCTACACCTTC
CASATRGGEGYTF
>TRBD1|TRBV6-1|TRBJ1-1|-
TGTGCCAGCAATGGACAGGGGGCATTAAGCACTGAAGCTTTCTTT
CASNGQGALSTEAFF
>TRBD2|TRBV19|TRBJ2-7|-
TGTGCCAGTAGTACAGTCGCGAGCGGGAGAGTTTACGAGCAGTACTTC
CASSTVASGRVYEQYF
>-|TRBV5-1|TRBJ1-1|few
TGCGCCAGCAGCTTGGGCCCACTATCGAACACTGAAGCTTTCTTT
CASSLGPLSNTEAFF
>TRBD2|TRBV28|TRBJ2-5|-
TGTGCCAGCTATGGGGGGAGCGGGAGGGTACAAGAGACCCAGTACTTC
CASYGGSGRVQETQYF
>-|TRBV18|TRBJ2-4|-
TGTGCCAGCTCCCCTGTCGGGGTTCGCCAACAAGCCAAAAACATTCAGTACTTC
CASSPVGVRQQAKNIQYF
>-|TRBV6-5|TRBJ2-5|-
TGTGCCAGCAGTTACTCGACACCCCCTGAGGGAGAGACCCAGTACTTC
CASSYSTPPEGETQYF
>TRBD2|TRBV4-2|TRBJ2-3|-
TGTGCCAGCAGCCAACGACTAGCGGGGGGCACAGATACGCAGTATTTT
CASSQRLAGGTDTQYF
>-|TRBV7-2|TRBJ1-6|-
TGTGCCAGCAGCTTAGCGAGGGCCAAATCACCCCTCCACTTT
CASSLARAKSPLHF
>TRBD1|TRBV10-3|TRBJ2-7|-
TGTGCCATCAGTGAGAGGGCCGGACAGGGTGGGTACGAGCAGTACTTC
CAISERAGQGGYEQYF
>-|TRBV28|TRBJ1-1|-
TGTGCCAGCTACGGGGTCGACACTGAAGCTTTCTTT
CASYGVDTEAFF
>-|TRBV6-1|TRBJ1-2|-
TGTGCCAGCAGTGTCGGGTCTAACTATGGCTACACCTTC
CASSVGSNYGYTF
>-|TRBV5-5|TRBJ1-5|few
TGTGCCAGCAGTACTACCTCTTATAGCAATCAGCCCCAGCATTTT
CASSTTSYSNQPQHF
>-|TRBV6-6|TRBJ1-5|-
TGTGCCAGCAGTTACTCGGGAGTCAATCAGCCCCAGCATTTT
CASSYSGVNQPQHF
>TRBD2|TRBV19|TRBJ2-3|-
TGTGCCAGTAGGTCAGCGGGAGGGTACACAGATACGCAGTATTTT
CASRSAGGYTDTQYF
>TRBD2|TRBV7-9|TRBJ2-5|-
TGTGCCAGCAGGCGCGGGGGGGACCAAGAGACCCAGTACTTC
CASRRGGDQETQYF
>TRBD2|TRBV11-2|TRBJ2-7|-
TGTGCCACCAATAGCGGGGCCTACGGCTACGAGCAGTACTTC
CATNSGAYGYEQYF
>-|TRBV5-1|TRBJ1-1|-
TGCGCCAGCAGCTTGGGTATGAACACTGAAGCTTTCTTT
CASSLGMNTEAFF
>-|TRBV19|TRBJ1-1|-
TGTGCCAGTAGTATAGCCCCGAACGGGAACACTGAAGCTTTCTTT
CASSIAPNGNTEAFF
>-|TRBV21-1|TRBJ1-1|once
TGTGCCAGCCCCTGTTTGTTAACAGTGGCTCCGTCGATGAACACTGAAGCTTTCTTT
CASPCLLTVAPSMNTEAFF
>TRBD2|TRBV25-1|TRBJ2-1|-
TGTGCCAGCAGTGAAGCCCTACTAGCGGGGGTCAACAATGAGCAGTTCTTC
CASSEALLAGVNNEQFF
>-|TRBV30|TRBJ2-5|-
TGTGCCTGGAGTGGGGGAGGCGGGATTCCTGTAGGGGAGACCCAGTACTTC
CAWSGGGGIPVGETQYF
>TRBD1|TRBV2|TRBJ1-5|few
TGTGCCAGCAGTGAAATGGGACAGGGTTATCAGCCCCAGCATTTT
CASSEMGQGYQPQHF
>-|TRBV10-3|TRBJ2-2|-
TGTGCCATCAGTGAGTCGGTCTTCGGGACCGGGGAGCTGTTTTTT
CAISESVFGTGELFF
>TRBD1|TRBV6-6|TRBJ1-2|once
TGTGCCAGCAGTTACTCGACAGGGCGTGGGGATGGCTACACCTTC
CASSYSTGRGDGYTF
>-|TRBV6-9|TRBJ2-7|-
TGTGCCAGCAGTCCCCAGGGTGCGGCCCCCTACGAGCAGTACTTC
CASSPQGAAPYEQYF
>-|TRBV6-5|TRBJ1-2|once
TGTGCCAGCTCCTTAACAGGGAACTATGGCTACACCTTC
CASSLTGNYGYTF
>TRBD1|TRBV15|TRBJ1-4|-
TGTGCCACCAGATTGACAGGGCTAGGTGAAAAACTGTTTTTT
CATRLTGLGEKLFF
>TRBD1|TRBV11-2|TRBJ2-3|-
TGTGCCAGCAGCGACGGGATCACAGGGGCAGATACGCAGTATTTT
CASSDGITGADTQYF
>TRBD2|TRBV14|TRBJ2-2|once
TGTGCCAGCAGCCGGGGAGCGGGGTTCGCGAACACCGGGGAGCTGTTTTTT
CASSRGAGFANTGELFF
>TRBD2|TRBV7-6|TRBJ2-7|-
TGTGCCAGCAGCTTAGAGGCGGGAGGCTCCTACGAGCAGTACTTC
CASSLEAGGSYEQYF
>-|TRBV5-1|TRBJ1-1|few
TGCGCCAGCAGCTTGACAGGGCAGAACACTGAAGCTTTCTTT
CASSLTGQNTEAFF
>TRBD1|TRBV6-1|TRBJ1-2|-
TGTGCCAGCAGTCGAGACAGGGGGCAATATGGCTACACCTTC
CASSRDRGQYGYTF
>TRBD1|TRBV2|TRBJ1-5|-
TGTGCCAGCAGTTGGACAGGGGAGCAGCCCCAGCATTTT
CASSWTGEQPQHF
>-|TRBV4-2|TRBJ1-4|-
TGTGCCAGCAGCCAAGAAAGGGGCGCGGCGGAAAAACTGTTTTTT
CASSQERGAAEKLFF
>-|TRBV11-2|TRBJ2-3|-
TGTGCCAGCGCGCGGTTCGGGGGGCGGGATACGCAGTATTTT
CASARFGGRDTQYF
>-|TRBV14|TRBJ1-3|-
TGTGCCAGCAGCCAAGAAAGGCGGATCTCTGGAAACACCATATATTTT
CASSQERRISGNTIYF
>-|TRBV5-1|TRBJ1-5|-
TGCGCCAGCAGCTTGGCAGGGGATCAGCCCCAGCATTTT
CASSLAGDQPQHF
>TRBD1|TRBV6-5|TRBJ1-2|-
TGTGCCAGTAGGAGGGACAGGGGGAACTATGGCTACACCTTC
CASRRDRGNYGYTF